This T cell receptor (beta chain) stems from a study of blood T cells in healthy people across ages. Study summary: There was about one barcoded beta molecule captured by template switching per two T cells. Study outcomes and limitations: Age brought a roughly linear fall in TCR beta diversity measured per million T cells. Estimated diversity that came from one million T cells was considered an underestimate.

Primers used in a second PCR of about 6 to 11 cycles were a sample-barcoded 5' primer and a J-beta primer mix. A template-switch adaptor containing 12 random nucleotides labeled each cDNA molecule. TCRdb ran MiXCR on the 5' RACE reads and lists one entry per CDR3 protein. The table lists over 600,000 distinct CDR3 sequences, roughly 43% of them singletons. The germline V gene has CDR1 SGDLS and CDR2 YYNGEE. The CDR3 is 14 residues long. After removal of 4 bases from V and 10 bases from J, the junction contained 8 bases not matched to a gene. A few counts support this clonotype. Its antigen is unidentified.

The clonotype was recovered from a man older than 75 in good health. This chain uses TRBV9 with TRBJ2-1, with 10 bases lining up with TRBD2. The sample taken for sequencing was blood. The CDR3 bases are TGTGCCAGCAGCACAGCGGGAGGGCCTCGGGAGCAGTTCTTC. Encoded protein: CASSTAGGPREQFF.